This T cell receptor (beta chain) was retrieved from a study of naive and memory T cell subsets. Whole-study results and caveats: Delayed type IV hypersensitivity infiltration was taken to explain higher tuberculin-site TCR counts. TCR transcript changes with activation or differentiation may affect this RNA method.

Treatment of the sample: skin biopsy from PPD injection site in Mantoux-positive individual. The library had UMIs added by 3' ligation of an oligonucleotide to TCR cDNA. This clonotype was counted many times. Its specificity is unknown. Amplification of ligated cDNA took four PCR rounds with SP2 and nested alpha and beta constant primers. For blood and skin samples, reverse transcription used TCR alpha and beta constant primers. In TCRdb, the UMI-ligation and nested PCR reads were re-called with MiXCR into one record per CDR3 protein. The table has 20,000 to 25,000 distinct CDR3 sequences, about 6% seen once. The CDR3 length is 14 residues. V lost 1 base to trimming and J lost 2 bases; unmatched junction nucleotides: 3. Germline V CDR1 and CDR2: SGHRS, YFSETQ.

The sequenced sample was skin, obtained from a tuberculin skin test site. The rearrangement links TRBV5-1 to TRBJ2-7; 7 nucleotides match TRBD2. The origin of this receptor is an adult in good health. The chain's CDR3 is CASSLRLAAYEQYF. The DNA for the CDR3 is TGCGCCAGCAGCTTGAGACTAGCAGCCTACGAGCAGTACTTC.